One and the same sample provided the 20 T cell receptor beta chains below, sequenced in a study of shared clonotypes between healthy human individuals. Assay used: immunoSEQ multiplex PCR; TCRdb lists only in-frame clones, some missing. The sample carries about 690,000 clones, less than 95% recorded once. Sequenced: memory CD8+ T cells from PBMCs. The subset was: CD45RO+ cells pooled with CCR7-negative TemRA cells. Receptors were obtained from a man younger than 35 in good health. Some clones in this sample may be carry-over from other donors' samples.

The chain recombines TRBV7-6 with TRBJ2-7; TRBD2 matches at 10 bases. Trimming took 1 base from V and 3 from J; bases not matched to a gene: 3. Per the germline V gene, CDR1 is SGHVS and CDR2 is FNYEAQ. CDR3 length: 15 residues. CDR3 residues: CASSLVASGSYEQYF. CDR3 DNA sequence: TGTGCCAGCAGCTTAGTAGCTAGCGGGAGCTACGAGCAGTACTTC.

This clone showed up many times. The rearrangement links TRBV5-1 to TRBJ2-1; D is undetermined. CDR3 length: 13 amino acids. The ends were cut back, 3 bases at V and 8 bases at J, with 12 bases in the middle. In germline, CDR1 is SGHRS, CDR2 YFSETQ. The CDR3 DNA sequence: TGCGCCAGCAGCTACTACCTAGGACATGAGCAGTTCTTC. Protein sequence: CASSYYLGHEQFF.

The chain is built from TRBV5-6 and TRBJ2-3; TRBD2 matches at 7 bases. V was pared by 0 bases and J by 0 bases, with 4 bases of the junction left unmatched. Germline V gene data show CDR1 as SGHDT and CDR2 as YYEEEE. The CDR3 spans 16 residues. CDR3 DNA: TGTGCCAGCAGCTTGGAGGGTAGCGGGAGCACAGATACGCAGTATTTT. Translating it yields CASSLEGSGSTDTQYF.

The chain has TRBV9 and TRBJ2-3; the D gene is possibly TRBD1 (5 bases). Germline V gives CDR1 SGDLS, CDR2 YYNGEE. With 4 bases removed from V and 2 bases from J, the gap between germline ends came to 11 bases. The CDR3 covers 14 residues. In DNA form, the CDR3 reads TGTGCCAGCAGCTATGACAGCTACACAGATACGCAGTATTTT. It translates to CASSYDSYTDTQYF.

The gene calls are TRBV11-2 and TRBJ1-3, with D hard to call. CDR1 is SGHAT and CDR2 is FQNNGV in the germline V gene. Trimming took 5 bases from V and 0 from J, leaving 11 bases between them. The CDR3 consists of 15 residues. Written as DNA, the CDR3 is TGTGCCAGCAGCGTAAGAGGGAGCTCTGGAAACACCATATATTTT. The encoded protein is CASSVRGSSGNTIYF.

V gene TRBV25-1 combines with J gene TRBJ1-4; tentative D call: TRBD1 (5 bases). The CDR3 is made up of 16 amino acids. Trimming shortened V by 6 bases and J by 4 bases, and 18 bases separated the two germline ends. The V gene's germline CDR1 is MGHDK and CDR2 SYGVNS. The CDR3 coding sequence is TGTGCCAGCAGCTCTCGCGGTGGAGGGGATAATGAAAAACTGTTTTTT. Translation: CASSSRGGGDNEKLFF.

The rearrangement joins TRBV15 to TRBJ1-1; maybe TRBD1 (5 bases). CDR3 length equals 15 residues. Germline CDR1 is LNHNV and CDR2 is YYDKDF (reference sequence). V was pared by 4 bases and J by 0 bases, with 12 bases between. CDR3 sequence reads: CATSTWTPMNTEAFF. The CDR3 DNA is TGTGCCACCAGCACATGGACACCCATGAACACTGAAGCTTTCTTT.

The V call is TRBV7-9, the J call TRBJ2-6, with 8 nucleotides matching TRBD2. The length of the CDR3 is 17 residues. The germline gives CDR1 SEHNR, CDR2 FQNEAQ (reference sequence). V lost 5 bases to trimming and J lost 2 bases; unmatched junction nucleotides: 8. The CDR3 bases are TGTGCCAGCAGCCGGGGGGGCAGCTCACCTGGGGCCAACGTCCTGACTTTC. It encodes CASSRGGSSPGANVLTF.

This chain connects TRBV30 to TRBJ2-5, with TRBD2 as a possible D gene (5 bases). The J call may be wrong; the DNA end is better matched by TRBJ2-7. The CDR3 consists of 10 residues. Germline V gene sequence: CDR1 GTSNPN, CDR2 SVGIG (reference sequence). CDR3 sequence reads: CACGEYEQYF. The CDR3 DNA follows: TGTGCCTGTGGGGAGTACGAGCAGTACTTC.

This sequence joins TRBV28 and TRBJ2-7, with D perhaps matching TRBD1 or TRBD2 (5 bases each). The CDR3 runs to 13 residues. CDR1 and CDR2 from the germline V gene are MDHEN and SYDVKM. Between the trimmed V and J ends, which lost 7 bases and 3 bases, there was a span of 13 bases. For the CDR3, the DNA is TGTGCCAGCATCCCTTCAGGGAGCTACGAGCAGTACTTC. Protein product: CASIPSGSYEQYF.

The chain uses TRBV4-3 and TRBJ1-4, with D maybe TRBD1 (5 bases). The V gene's germline CDR1 is LGHNA and CDR2 YSLEER. Trimming left V 4 bases short and J 4 bases short, with 16 bases between. This CDR3 is 16 amino acids long. CDR3 DNA sequence: TGCGCCAGCAGCCCGGCGGGGGAGGCTATTAATGAAAAACTGTTTTTT. Encoded protein: CASSPAGEAINEKLFF.

The chain uses TRBV4-1 and TRBJ2-5; 8 bases agree with TRBD2. Germline loops: CDR1 MGHRA, CDR2 YSYEKL. CDR3 size: 14 residues. V lost 3 bases, J lost 4 bases, and 4 bases stayed unmatched. The CDR3 bases are TGCGCCAGCAGCCACCAAAGCGGGAGAGAGACCCAGTACTTC. It is translated as CASSHQSGRETQYF.

The chain recombines TRBV28 with TRBJ2-7; TRBD1 matches 8 bases. V dropped 3 bases and J dropped 3; count of bases not matched to a gene: 1. The CDR3 length is 13 residues. From germline, CDR1 is MDHEN and CDR2 SYDVKM. The CDR3 here is CASSLDRVYEQYF. DNA for the CDR3: TGTGCCAGCAGTTTGGACAGGGTCTACGAGCAGTACTTC.

J is TRBJ1-2 and V is TRBV10-3; 11 bases line up with TRBD1. The CDR3 contains 14 residues. Unmatched junction bases numbered 8, after V lost 10 bases and J lost 4 bases. Germline CDR1 is ENHRY and CDR2 is SYGVKD. The CDR3 spells CASEGGQGVYGYTF. In DNA form, the CDR3 reads TGTGCCAGCGAAGGGGGACAGGGGGTCTATGGCTACACCTTC.

V and J are TRBV11-2 and TRBJ2-7; D is ambiguous. Germline assignment: CDR1 SGHAT and CDR2 FQNNGV. Trimming pared 3 bases from V and 6 bases from J, leaving 18 bases between. There are 15 residues in the CDR3. CDR3 DNA: TGTGCCAGCAGCTTTCGCAGCTCCCATCCTTCCGAGCAGTACTTC. Its translation: CASSFRSSHPSEQYF.

The chain recombines TRBV7-6 with TRBJ2-7; unclear D gene. The CDR3 sequence is 13 residues long. The V and J ends lost 7 bases and 7 bases respectively, with 17 bases between them. Germline V gives CDR1 SGHVS, CDR2 FNYEAQ. The CDR3: CASTPTPLREQYF. For the CDR3, the DNA is TGTGCCAGCACCCCAACCCCATTGAGGGAGCAGTACTTC. Filled out from reference TRBV7-6 and TRBJ2-7, the complete variable domain reads GAGVSQSPRYKVTKRGQDVALRCDPISGHVSLYWYRQALGQGPEFLTYFNYEAQQDKSGLPNDRFSAERPEGSISTLTIQRTEQRDSAMYRCASTPTPLREQYFGPGTRLTVT.

The rearrangement joins TRBV5-5 to TRBJ2-7; 8 nucleotides align to TRBD2. The CDR3 length is 14 residues. CDR1 is SGHKS, CDR2 YYEKEE, per germline (reference sequence). V gave up 0 bases and J gave up 3 bases; unmatched junction bases: 2. The CDR3 is CASSLVAGGYEQYF. The CDR3 DNA reads as TGTGCCAGCAGCTTGGTGGCGGGAGGCTACGAGCAGTACTTC.

This clone was detected only a few times. Written as DNA, the CDR3 is TGTGCCAGCCGGCCGACCGGGGGAAGTGACGAGCAGTACTTC. Its protein product is CASRPTGGSDEQYF. The J gene is TRBJ2-7, the V gene TRBV18, with a weak D call TRBD2 (6 bases). Germline CDR1 and CDR2: KGHSH and LQKENI. V lost 8 bases to trimming and J lost 5 bases, with 19 bases between them. The CDR3 contains 14 residues.

The V and J genes are TRBV6-5 and TRBJ2-3; D not certain. Germline V gene data show CDR1 as MNHEY and CDR2 as SVGAGI. V was shortened by 0 bases and J by 1 base, with 8 bases between the two germline ends. The CDR3 covers 15 residues. DNA for the CDR3: TGTGCCAGCAGTTACTCGTCGTTCGGCACAGATACGCAGTATTTT. Its protein is CASSYSSFGTDTQYF.

The V gene is TRBV7-4, the J gene TRBJ1-1, with D possibly matching TRBD1 (5 bases). The CDR3 sequence is 14 residues long. The germline V gene encodes CDR1 SGHVT and CDR2 SQSDAQ. V gave up 5 bases and J gave up 11 bases, with 21 bases separating them. The chain's CDR3 is CASSVGGTTREAFF. The CDR3 coding sequence is TGTGCCAGCAGCGTAGGCGGGACCACCCGAGAGGCTTTCTTT.